A single sample is the source of the 8 T cell receptor beta chains below, sequenced in a study of T cell responses to AZD1222 COVID-19 vaccine (TCRdb year 2021). This sample's time point label indicates: baseline before first vaccination. The library came from the immunoSEQ multiplex PCR assay. The source is immuneACCESS, and TCRdb retained only in-frame sequences with V and J called. Part of the clones is not carried over; for the studies checked, unresolved V genes explain less than half of this, and the remainder is unexplained. The sample yields roughly 110,000 clones; roughly 87% were counted once. The ten largest clones take up 4% to 5.5% of the sample. The material sequenced was peripheral blood, taken on day 0 of AZD1222 vaccination. These receptors originate from an adult in good health.

The J gene is TRBJ1-6, the V gene TRBV7-2, with a weak D call TRBD1 (5 bases). The germline V and J ends were trimmed by 4 bases and 10 bases, with 17 bases remaining between them. The V gene's germline CDR1 is SGHTA and CDR2 FQGNSA. The length of the CDR3 is 15 residues. CDR3 sequence reads: CASSSNQGSGSPLHF. The DNA for the CDR3 is TGTGCCAGCAGCTCTAACCAGGGCTCGGGGTCACCCCTCCACTTT.

This chain joins TRBV13 and TRBJ1-1; D remains unclear. The CDR3 is made up of 16 amino acids. Germline-derived CDR1 and CDR2 are PRHDT and FYEKMQ (reference sequence). V lost 5 bases and J lost 0, with 16 bases in between. CDR3 sequence reads: CASSPQRGAMNTEAFF. Here the CDR3 DNA reads TGTGCCAGCAGCCCCCAACGGGGAGCGATGAACACTGAAGCTTTCTTT.

This clone is a singleton in its sample. CDR3 loop: CASSVTSYTDTQYF. CDR3 coding DNA: TGTGCCAGCAGCGTGACTAGCTACACAGATACGCAGTATTTT. The gene calls are TRBV9 and TRBJ2-3, with 7 bases identical to TRBD2. The germline V gene has CDR1 SGDLS and CDR2 YYNGEE. This CDR3 has 14 residues. The trim removed 2 bases at V and 2 bases at J, leaving 2 bases unmatched.

V gene TRBV11-2 combines with J gene TRBJ2-6, with D possibly called TRBD1 or TRBD2 (5 bases each). The CDR3 is 15 amino acids. CDR1 is SGHAT and CDR2 is FQNNGV in the germline V gene. Trimming took off 5 bases at V and 5 bases at J, with 13 bases between the two ends. DNA of the CDR3: TGTGCCAGCAGCCCCGACGGGGCCAGGGCCAACGTCCTGACTTTC. Protein product: CASSPDGARANVLTF.

The chain is built from TRBV11-1 and TRBJ1-1; no definite D call. Deletions cut 1 base from V and 1 base from J, with 7 bases between. Germline CDR1 is SGHAT and CDR2 is FQDESV (reference sequence). The CDR3 extends over 14 amino acids. This CDR3 is CASSLEGKNTEAFF. The CDR3, as DNA: TGTGCCAGCAGCTTAGAAGGGAAGAACACTGAAGCTTTCTTT. Combining the CDR3 with reference TRBV11-1 and TRBJ1-1 gives the whole variable domain EAEVAQSPRYKITEKSQAVAFWCDPISGHATLYWYRQILGQGPELLVQFQDESVVDDSQLPKDRFSAERLKGVDSTLKIQPAELGDSAMYLCASSLEGKNTEAFFGQGTRLTVV.

The V gene is TRBV4-2, the J gene TRBJ2-6; no clear D gene. This CDR3 has 19 residues. V was shortened by 2 bases and J by 1 base, with 18 bases between the two germline ends. Germline CDR1 and CDR2: LGHNA and YNFKEQ. The DNA for the CDR3 is TGTGCCAGCAGCCAACCTGCGGCTGGGTCTAGTTCTGGGGCCAACGTCCTGACTTTC. It yields the protein CASSQPAAGSSSGANVLTF.

This clone showed up just once. V usage is TRBV7-2 and J usage is TRBJ2-7; D remains unclear. The CDR3 has 16 amino acids. Germline assignment: CDR1 SGHTA and CDR2 FQGNSA. V was shortened by 4 bases and J by 4 bases, with 20 bases between the two germline ends. The CDR3 region has the DNA TGTGCCAGCAGCTCATTAACCTTCACAACGCAATACGAGCAGTACTTC. Translating it yields CASSSLTFTTQYEQYF.

This rearrangement joins TRBV29-1 to TRBJ2-2; D is unclear. This CDR3 spans 12 amino acids. Trimming removed 3 bases from V and 7 bases from J, with 9 bases in between. The germline V gene has CDR1 SQVTM and CDR2 ANQGSEA. CDR3 in amino acids: CSVEVSLGELFF. The CDR3 region has the DNA TGCAGCGTTGAGGTCAGTCTCGGGGAGCTGTTTTTT.